By frequency in the sample, the clone carrying this TCR beta chain is medium-sized. The sample comes from a study of type 1 regulatory T cells. This CDR3 has 12 amino acids. Trimming pared 4 bases from V and 4 bases from J, leaving 5 bases between. Germline CDR1 is DFQATT and CDR2 is SNEGSKA (reference sequence). One entry per CDR3 protein results from TCRdb running MiXCR on the reads. Altogether about 20,000 distinct CDR3 sequences are present, roughly 10% being singletons, with the ten largest covering roughly 3%. This sequence was found in a human donor in good health. Input material: CD4+ T cells, either the whole sample or a sorted fraction (not recorded which). The chain joins TRBV20-1 to TRBJ2-6; D not certain. The CDR3 sequence: CSAILGANVLTF. Here the CDR3 DNA reads TGCAGTGCTATCCTGGGGGCCAACGTCCTGACTTTC.